The sequence of this T cell receptor (beta chain) was determined in a study of blood T cell repertoires in COVID-19. About the research overall: Samples of COVID-19 (acute and convalescent) were obtained from the United States, Italy and Spain. The cDNA or gDNA used as material had been derived from T cells, B-cell-depleted T cells, or PBMCs.

The CDR3 sequence is 14 residues long. The V segment lost 6 bases and the J segment 4 bases; nucleotides outside the gene matches: 5. Germline V gene sequence: CDR1 MNHEY, CDR2 SVGAGI. Source study methods: Reference gene primer amplification yielded estimated nucleated cell counts. Sequencing used immunoSEQ multiplex PCR; TCRdb keeps in-frame clones, though not all of them. That table supplies the V and J calls and clone size; D and trimming were determined from the DNA. The sample has about 210,000 clones, about four fifths seen once; the top ten hold 2.5%. The chain carries TRBV6-5 and TRBJ2-1; 8 bases are a match to TRBD2. Source material: peripheral blood. The receptor was isolated from a woman between 40 and 55 years old with active or convalescent COVID-19. Here the CDR3 DNA reads TGTGCCAGCAGCCTCGGGGGGGCATACAATGAGCAGTTCTTC. It is translated as CASSLGGAYNEQFF.